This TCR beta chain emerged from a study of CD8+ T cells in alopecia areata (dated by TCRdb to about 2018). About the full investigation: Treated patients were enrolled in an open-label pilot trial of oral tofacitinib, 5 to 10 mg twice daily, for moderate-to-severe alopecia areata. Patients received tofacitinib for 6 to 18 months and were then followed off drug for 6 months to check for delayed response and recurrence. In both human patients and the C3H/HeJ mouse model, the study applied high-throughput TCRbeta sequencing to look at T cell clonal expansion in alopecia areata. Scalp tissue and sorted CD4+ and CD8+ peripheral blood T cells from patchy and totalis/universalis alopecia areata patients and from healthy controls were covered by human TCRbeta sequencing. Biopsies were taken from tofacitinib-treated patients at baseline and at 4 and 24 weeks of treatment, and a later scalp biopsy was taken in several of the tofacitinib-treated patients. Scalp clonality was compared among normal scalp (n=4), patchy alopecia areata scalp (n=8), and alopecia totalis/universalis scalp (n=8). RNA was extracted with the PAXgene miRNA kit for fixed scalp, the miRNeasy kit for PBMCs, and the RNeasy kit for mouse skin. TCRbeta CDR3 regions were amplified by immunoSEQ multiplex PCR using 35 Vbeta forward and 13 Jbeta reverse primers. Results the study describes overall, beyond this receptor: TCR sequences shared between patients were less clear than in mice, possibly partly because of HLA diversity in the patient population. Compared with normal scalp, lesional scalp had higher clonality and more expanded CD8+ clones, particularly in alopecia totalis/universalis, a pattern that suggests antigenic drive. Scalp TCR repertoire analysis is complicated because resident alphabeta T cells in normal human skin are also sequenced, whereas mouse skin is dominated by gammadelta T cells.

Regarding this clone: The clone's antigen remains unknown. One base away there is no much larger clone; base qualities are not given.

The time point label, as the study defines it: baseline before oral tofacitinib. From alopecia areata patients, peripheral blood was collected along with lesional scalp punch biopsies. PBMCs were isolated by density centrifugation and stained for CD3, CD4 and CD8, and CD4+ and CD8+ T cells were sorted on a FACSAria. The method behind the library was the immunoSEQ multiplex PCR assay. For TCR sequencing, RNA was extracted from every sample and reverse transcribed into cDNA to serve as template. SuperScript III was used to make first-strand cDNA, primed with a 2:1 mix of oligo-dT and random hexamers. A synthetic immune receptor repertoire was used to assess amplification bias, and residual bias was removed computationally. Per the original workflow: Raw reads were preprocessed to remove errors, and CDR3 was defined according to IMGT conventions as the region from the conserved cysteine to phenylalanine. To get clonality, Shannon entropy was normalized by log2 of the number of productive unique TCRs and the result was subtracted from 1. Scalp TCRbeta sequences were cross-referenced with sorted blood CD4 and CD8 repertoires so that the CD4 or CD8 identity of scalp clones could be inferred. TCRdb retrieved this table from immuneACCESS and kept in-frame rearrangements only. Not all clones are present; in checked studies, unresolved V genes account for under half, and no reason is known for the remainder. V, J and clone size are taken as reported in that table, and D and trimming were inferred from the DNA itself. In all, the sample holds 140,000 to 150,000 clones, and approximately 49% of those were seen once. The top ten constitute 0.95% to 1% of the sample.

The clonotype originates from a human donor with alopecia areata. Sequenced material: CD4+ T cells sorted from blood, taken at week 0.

In nucleotides, the sequence is TGTGCCAGCAGCCCCCGCGGGAGAGGCAATGAGCAGTTCTTC. This gives the protein CASSPRGRGNEQFF. The V gene is TRBV11-2 and the J gene is TRBJ2-1; 7 central nucleotides agree with TRBD2. Measured from the cysteine to the phenylalanine, the CDR3 is 14 residues long. Only CDR3 DNA remains: 42 bases, in frame from the first base. Looking up the germline V gene yields CDR1 SGHAT and CDR2 FQNNGV. V loses 5 bases at its end and J loses 6 bases; junction bases beyond the gene matches: 7.